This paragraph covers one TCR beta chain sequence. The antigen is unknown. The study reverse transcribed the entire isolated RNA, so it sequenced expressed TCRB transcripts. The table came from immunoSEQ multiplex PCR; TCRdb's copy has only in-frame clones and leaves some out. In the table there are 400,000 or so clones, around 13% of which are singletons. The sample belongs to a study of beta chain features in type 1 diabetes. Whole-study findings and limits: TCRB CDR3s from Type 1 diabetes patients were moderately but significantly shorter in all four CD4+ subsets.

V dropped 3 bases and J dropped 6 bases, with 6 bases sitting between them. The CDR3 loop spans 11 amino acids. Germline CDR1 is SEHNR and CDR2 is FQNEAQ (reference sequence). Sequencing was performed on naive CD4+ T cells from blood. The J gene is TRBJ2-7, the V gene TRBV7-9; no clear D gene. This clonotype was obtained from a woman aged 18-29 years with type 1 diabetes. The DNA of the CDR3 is TGTGCCAGCAGCTTCGGTCCCGAGCAGTACTTC. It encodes CASSFGPEQYF. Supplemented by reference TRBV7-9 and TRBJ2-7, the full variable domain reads DTGVSQNPRHKITKRGQNVTFRCDPISEHNRLYWYRQTLGQGPEFLTYFQNEAQLEKSRLLSDRFSAERPKGSFSTLEIQRTEQGDSAMYLCASSFGPEQYFGPGTRLTVT.